The 23 T cell receptor beta chains given below trace back to one sample, sequenced in a study of cytomegalovirus exposure and HLA in healthy donors. Method: immunoSEQ multiplex PCR; TCRdb's copy keeps in-frame clones and lacks some. The table has some 250,000 clones, 90% seen once. Sequencing was performed on PBMCs. The source of these receptors is a woman aged 30 to 39 in good health and CMV-seronegative.

The J gene is TRBJ2-7, the V gene TRBV5-1; 7 nucleotides agree with TRBD1. J lost 3 bases, V lost 4 bases, and 7 bases had no gene match. Germline CDR1 is SGHRS and CDR2 is YFSETQ. The CDR3 is 14 amino acids. CDR3 sequence reads: CASSLTGTVYEQYF. DNA of the CDR3: TGCGCCAGCAGCCTAACCGGGACAGTCTACGAGCAGTACTTC.

The V gene is TRBV28, the J gene TRBJ2-3, with unresolved D. The CDR3 sequence is 12 residues long. CDR1 and CDR2 (germline): MDHEN, SYDVKM. CDR3 amino acids: CATGKVTDTQYF. DNA for the CDR3: TGTGCTACCGGAAAAGTCACAGATACGCAGTATTTT.

The chain carries TRBV28 and TRBJ2-1; 8 nucleotides agree with TRBD2. Germline V CDR1 and CDR2: MDHEN, SYDVKM. There are 15 residues in the CDR3. J lost 2 bases, V lost 11 bases, and 11 bases had no gene match. CDR3 in amino acids: CASIGWREAYNEQFF. The CDR3, as DNA: TGTGCCTCCATTGGGTGGCGGGAGGCCTACAATGAGCAGTTCTTC.

The chain carries TRBV19 and TRBJ1-5; the match to TRBD1 covers 8 bases. There are 13 residues in the CDR3. CDR1 and CDR2 from the germline V gene are LNHDA and SQIVND (reference sequence). The V segment lost 2 bases and the J segment 6 bases; nucleotides outside the gene matches: 0. The CDR3 bases are TGTGCCAGTAGTATACAGGGGGCTCAGCCCCAGCATTTT. Translated: CASSIQGAQPQHF. Together with reference TRBV19 and TRBJ1-5, the CDR3 gives the full variable domain: DGGITQSPKYLFRKEGQNVTLSCEQNLNHDAMYWYRQDPGQGLRLIYYSQIVNDFQKGDIAEGYSVSREKKESFPLTVTSAQKNPTAFYLCASSIQGAQPQHFGDGTRLSIL.

This chain connects TRBV10-3 to TRBJ2-7, with D perhaps being TRBD1 or TRBD2 (5 bases each). Germline values: CDR1 ENHRY, CDR2 SYGVKD. This CDR3 is built from 14 residues. V lost 2 bases to trimming and J lost 3 bases, with 11 bases between them. CDR3: CAISENGAGYEQYF. The CDR3 nucleotides read TGTGCCATCAGTGAGAACGGGGCGGGCTACGAGCAGTACTTC.

The chain carries TRBV2 and TRBJ1-4; D possibly corresponds to TRBD1 (6 bases). Germline V gives CDR1 SNHLY, CDR2 FYNNEI. Trimming took 4 bases from V and 5 from J, leaving 11 bases between them. This CDR3 is 14 amino acids long. CDR3 residues: CASSAAGENEKLFF. DNA for the CDR3: TGTGCCAGCAGTGCGGCAGGGGAAAATGAAAAACTGTTTTTT. Complete variable domain (other parts from reference TRBV2 and TRBJ1-4): EPEVTQTPSHQVTQMGQEVILRCVPISNHLYFYWYRQILGQKVEFLVSFYNNEISEKSEIFDDQFSVERPDGSNFTLKIRSTKLEDSAMYFCASSAAGENEKLFFGSGTQLSVL.

The chain couples TRBV7-9 to TRBJ2-7; possible D gene TRBD2, 5 bases. Germline CDR1 and CDR2: SEHNR and FQNEAQ (reference sequence). This CDR3 has 15 residues. Trimming removed 1 base from V and 5 bases from J, with 15 bases in between. CDR3 in DNA: TGTGCCAGCAGCTTAGTGGTCGGGAAGTCCCACGAGCAGTACTTC. This sequence encodes CASSLVVGKSHEQYF.

V gene TRBV6-1 combines with J gene TRBJ1-3, with TRBD1 matching over 7 bases. V was clipped by 4 bases and J by 0 bases; unmatched bases: 3. There are 15 residues in the CDR3. Germline V gene sequence: CDR1 MNHNS, CDR2 SASEGT. Here the CDR3 DNA reads TGTGCCAGCAGTGTAACAGGGGACTCTGGAAACACCATATATTTT. Translation gives CASSVTGDSGNTIYF.

The chain has TRBV7-9 and TRBJ2-1, with 9 bases that match TRBD1. Looked up from germline, CDR1 is SEHNR and CDR2 is FQNEAQ (reference sequence). V lost 3 bases to trimming and J lost 14 bases; unmatched junction nucleotides: 14. The CDR3 consists of 15 residues. The CDR3 spells CASSFLTGQGPRKFF. CDR3 in DNA: TGTGCCAGCAGCTTCCTCACGGGACAGGGTCCCCGTAAGTTCTTC.

The chain employs TRBV27 and TRBJ1-2; TRBD1 might be the D (5 bases). Germline V gene data show CDR1 as MNHEY and CDR2 as SMNVEV (reference sequence). This CDR3 contains 17 residues. Trimming stripped 4 bases from V and 0 bases from J, with 18 bases between. Written as DNA, the CDR3 is TGTGCCAGCAGTTCGCTACGCGGACATCAAGCTAACTATGGCTACACCTTC. It translates to CASSSLRGHQANYGYTF.

The rearrangement links TRBV11-3 to TRBJ2-5, with D perhaps TRBD1 (6 bases). The germline V and J ends were trimmed by 5 bases and 0 bases, with 10 bases remaining between them. Germline V gene lookup returns CDR1 SGHNT and CDR2 YENEEA. The CDR3 contains 14 residues. The CDR3 spells CASSPGTNQETQYF. For the CDR3, the DNA is TGTGCCAGCAGCCCCGGGACAAACCAAGAGACCCAGTACTTC.

This sequence joins TRBV27 and TRBJ1-4; D is unclear. Trimming took off 3 bases at V and 0 bases at J, with 11 bases between the two ends. Germline V CDR1 and CDR2: MNHEY, SMNVEV (reference sequence). This CDR3 is 16 amino acids long. Written as DNA, the CDR3 is TGTGCCAGCAGTTTTATCGGACGGACAACTAATGAAAAACTGTTTTTT. Amino acid sequence: CASSFIGRTTNEKLFF.

With respect to this clone: Distinct nucleotide sequences in the sample also encode this CDR3. The V gene is TRBV5-1, the J gene TRBJ2-5; D gene uncertain. CDR3 length: 11 amino acids. CDR1 is SGHRS and CDR2 is YFSETQ in the germline V gene. Trimming cost V 5 bases and J 1 base, with 3 bases left between them. CDR3 DNA: TGCGCCAGCAGTTCCCAAGAGACCCAGTACTTC. Translation: CASSSQETQYF.

This chain connects TRBV13 to TRBJ2-7; 10 nucleotides line up with TRBD1. CDR3 length: 14 amino acids. The V gene's germline CDR1 is PRHDT and CDR2 FYEKMQ (reference sequence). The V segment lost 5 bases and the J segment 3 bases; nucleotides outside the gene matches: 4. The CDR3 nucleotides are TGTGCCAGCAGCCCCCGGGACAGGGGCTACGAGCAGTACTTC. Protein: CASSPRDRGYEQYF.

The chain combines TRBV5-6 with TRBJ2-3, with D possibly TRBD2 on 5 matching bases. V was trimmed by 0 bases and J by 1 base, leaving 6 bases between them. The CDR3 is made up of 14 amino acids. Germline V gives CDR1 SGHDT, CDR2 YYEEEE. CDR3 sequence reads: CASSLEGGTDTQYF. The CDR3 DNA reads as TGTGCCAGCAGCTTGGAGGGAGGCACAGATACGCAGTATTTT.

This clone came up a few times. The rearrangement joins TRBV7-3 to TRBJ2-1; TRBD1 aligns across 10 bases. Unmatched junction bases numbered 13, after V lost 0 bases and J lost 8 bases. This CDR3 region has 18 residues. In germline, CDR1 is SGHTA, CDR2 FQGTGA. The CDR3 region is CASSLTGQGSFPLDEQFF. Written as DNA, the CDR3 is TGTGCCAGCAGCTTAACGGGACAGGGGTCTTTCCCCTTGGATGAGCAGTTCTTC.

V is TRBV29-1 and J is TRBJ2-1, with D maybe TRBD1 (5 bases). Looked up from germline, CDR1 is SQVTM and CDR2 is ANQGSEA. V was trimmed by 5 bases and J by 4 bases, leaving 18 bases between them. This CDR3 contains 15 residues. CDR3 nucleotides: TGCAGCGTTACCCCTAGGTCAGGGCCTTACAATGAGCAGTTCTTC. This translates into CSVTPRSGPYNEQFF.

V is TRBV6-5 and J is TRBJ2-2; D is ambiguous. The germline V and J ends were trimmed by 6 bases and 7 bases, with 15 bases remaining between them. CDR1 and CDR2 (germline): MNHEY, SVGAGI. The CDR3 has 14 residues. DNA of the CDR3: TGTGCCAGCAGCTACGACCGAACCGGCGGGGAGCTGTTTTTT. Amino acid sequence: CASSYDRTGGELFF.

This clone showed up just once. This chain links TRBV28 with TRBJ2-7; 10 positions match TRBD1. The ends lost 5 bases at V and 4 bases at J; junction bases unmatched: 11. The CDR3 totals 16 residues. From germline, CDR1 is MDHEN and CDR2 SYDVKM. Here the CDR3 DNA reads TGTGCCAGCAGTACATATGGGGACAGGGGTGTTTACGAGCAGTACTTC. This sequence encodes CASSTYGDRGVYEQYF.

This clone has more than one count but fewer than ten. This CDR3 is CASSPAPGREQFF. In DNA, the CDR3 is TGTGCCAGCTCACCAGCCCCAGGCCGAGAGCAGTTCTTC. V usage is TRBV18 and J usage is TRBJ2-1; D is uncertain. CDR1 and CDR2 (germline): KGHSH, LQKENI. V shed 2 bases and J shed 10 bases, with 12 bases lying between them. This CDR3 is 13 amino acids long.

This chain connects TRBV28 to TRBJ2-6, with unresolved D. The CDR3 covers 14 residues. CDR1 and CDR2 (germline): MDHEN, SYDVKM. Trimming pared 10 bases from V and 2 bases from J, leaving 12 bases between. The CDR3, as DNA: TGTGCCACCCTCTTGGGGACTGGGGCCAACGTCCTGACTTTC. Its protein is CATLLGTGANVLTF.

V gene TRBV28 combines with J gene TRBJ2-7, with 7 bases identical to TRBD1. The CDR3 loop spans 14 amino acids. V gave up 3 bases and J gave up 5 bases; unmatched junction bases: 7. Germline CDR1 MDHEN, CDR2 SYDVKM. The CDR3 coding sequence is TGTGCCAGCAGTTTCTCGACAGGGATGGACGAGCAGTACTTC. This sequence encodes CASSFSTGMDEQYF.

The gene calls are TRBV29-1 and TRBJ2-5, with D possibly TRBD2 on 5 matching bases. The V and J ends lost 6 bases and 5 bases respectively, with 19 bases between them. This CDR3 contains 14 residues. Per the germline V gene, CDR1 is SQVTM and CDR2 is ANQGSEA. The CDR3 nucleotides read TGCAGCGTACAAAGCGGTTCTTATGGGGAGACCCAGTACTTC. It translates to CSVQSGSYGETQYF.